One TCR beta chain is described in this entry. This clonotype was counted many times. Its binding antigen is unknown. The record has no base qualities; no much larger clone is one base away. TCR beta CDR3 regions were amplified from RNA transcripts. A first-round RT-PCR of the TCR CDR3 used the HTBI primer set with the Qiagen OneStep RT-PCR kit. Libraries were constructed in a second round of multiplex PCR, after which size selection and purification were carried out. The libraries were sequenced on an Illumina HiSeq2000 using paired-end 100 bp reads. Turning to the authors' computational methods: SOAPnuke was used to process the raw data, throwing out any read that contained adapters or uncalled bases, had a mean Phred below 15, or lacked an exact constant-primer or identifier match. COPE v1.2.5 was used to merge the high-quality paired reads, and each unique nucleotide sequence was defined as a clonotype. MiTCR v1.1 was used to align clonotypes to the IMGT TRBV, TRBD and TRBJ reference segments. The analysis was restricted to V-J combinations with a frequency above 0.0001, which together covered 99% to 99.2% of the repertoires. The TCS score was defined as F50 (clonal expansion) divided by E x V (chaos), with BLOSUM62-based TCRdist calculated between CDR3 peptides within each V-J. Welch's t-statistics and random forest reduced several hundred V-J features to 13, which were used in a naive Bayes classifier (R e1071). In TCRdb, the public reads were trimmed at Q25 with fastp and aligned with MiXCR, with productive beta chains retained. Identical CDR3 protein sequences are pooled into one entry, listed with their most common genes and DNA. TCRdb's processing, not the study's, gives the V and J calls here. Here the sample has 450,000 to 550,000 distinct CDR3 sequences; around 22% occur a single time. The ten largest clonotypes hold approximately 10% of the sample.

These data originate in a study of T cells in Graves' hyperthyroidism and ophthalmopathy (dated by TCRdb to about 2019). Describing the broader study: Peripheral blood was collected at initial diagnosis, before any treatment. Once sampling was done, hyperthyroidism patients were given methimazole at a starting dose of 30 mg daily, whereas ophthalmopathy patients were given high-dose intravenous methylprednisolone. The 90 or so discovery patients were randomly split 7:3 into training and test sets. According to the paper, TCR Vbeta CDR3 sequencing was carried out on 135 peripheral blood samples, which came from approximately 41 ophthalmopathy, 75 or so hyperthyroidism and about 17 progressor patients. Thyroid tissue and blood T-cell repertoires from several Graves' hyperthyroidism patients were also compared in the study. Prospective prediction of ophthalmopathy was tested in an independent validation cohort of about 19 hyperthyroidism patients and some 17 patients who later progressed to ophthalmopathy. TCR V-J signatures able to tell the groups apart were searched for in a discovery cohort of approximately 95 patients, of whom more than 40 had Graves' ophthalmopathy and 57 had stable Graves' hyperthyroidism.

Results and caveats for the whole study, not just this receptor: In cross-validation, a model built on a 13 V-J signature told ophthalmopathy apart from stable hyperthyroidism with 85% to 90% sensitivity and roughly 83% specificity, and in testing the same model reached 80%/75%. Sample size was not statistically predetermined, and blinding of investigators to group allocation was not performed. Most expanded thyroid clonotypes (frequency above 0.001) were also detected in blood, suggesting blood repertoires may reflect thyroid immune responses. In validation, progression to ophthalmopathy was predicted by the model with 70.59% sensitivity and 72% to 85% specificity, a median of roughly 6 months before onset.

In the ophthalmopathy patients, disease was moderately to severely active, with a Clinical Activity Score of 3 or more, a NOSPECS grade of 4 or more, and a duration of less than 3 months. Patients with uncontrolled infections, other autoimmune diseases, pregnancy or lactation were excluded. Diagnoses were established on the basis of clinical symptoms, serum thyroxine and TRAb, thyroid ultrasound, and orbital computed tomography. Ficoll-Paque density gradient centrifugation was used to isolate PBMCs from about 9 ml of fresh peripheral blood. Total RNA was extracted using Trizol reagent, and RNA quality was assessed on an Agilent 2100 Bioanalyzer. The germline ends are 9 bases apart after V is trimmed by 0 bases and J by 0 bases. CDR1 and CDR2, per the germline V gene, are SQVTM and ANQGSEA. Reading from cysteine to phenylalanine, the CDR3 counts 14 amino acids. The read is trimmed to its CDR3 DNA, 42 bases read in frame from base 1.

Sequenced input: blood. This TCR came from a woman aged 25-40 years with Graves' ophthalmopathy. The chain is assembled from TRBV29-1 and TRBJ2-7; too little of a D gene remains to name it. The nucleotide sequence is given as TGCAGCGTTGAAGATCCCGGGCACTCCTACGAGCAGTACTTC. Its translation is CSVEDPGHSYEQYF.